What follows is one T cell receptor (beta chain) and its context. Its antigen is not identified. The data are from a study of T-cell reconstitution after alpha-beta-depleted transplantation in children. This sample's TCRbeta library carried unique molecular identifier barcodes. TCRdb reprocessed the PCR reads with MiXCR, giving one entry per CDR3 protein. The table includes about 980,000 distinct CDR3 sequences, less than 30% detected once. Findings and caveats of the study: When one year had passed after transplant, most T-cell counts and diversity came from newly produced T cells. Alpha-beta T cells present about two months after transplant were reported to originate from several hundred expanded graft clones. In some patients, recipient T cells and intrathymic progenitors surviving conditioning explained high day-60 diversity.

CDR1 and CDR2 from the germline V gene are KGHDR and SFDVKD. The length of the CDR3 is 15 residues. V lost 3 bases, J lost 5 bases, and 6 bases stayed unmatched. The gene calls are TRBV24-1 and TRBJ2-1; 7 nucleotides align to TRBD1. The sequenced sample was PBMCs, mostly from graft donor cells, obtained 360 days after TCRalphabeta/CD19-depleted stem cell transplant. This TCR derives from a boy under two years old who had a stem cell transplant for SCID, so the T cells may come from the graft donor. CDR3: CATSDPQGQHNEQFF. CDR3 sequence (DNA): TGTGCCACCAGTGATCCCCAGGGACAGCACAATGAGCAGTTCTTC.